The 6 T cell receptor beta chains presented below share a single source sample, sequenced in a study of memory CD4+ T cells and cytomegalovirus serostatus (dated by TCRdb to about 2019). A FACSAria II was used to sort memory CD4+ T cells, defined as single viable CD3+CD4+CD8-CD45RO+ cells. The library came from the immunoSEQ multiplex PCR assay. Drawn from immuneACCESS, this table holds only the in-frame rearrangements with V and J called that TCRdb kept. Clones are partly lost; checked studies trace under half to an unresolved V gene and leave the rest unexplained. Across this sample there are fewer than 90,000 clones, with roughly 78% seen only once. The ten largest account for 2.5% to 3% of the sample. The sequencing sample was made of memory CD4+ T cells from blood. Receptors were obtained from an adult in good health and CMV-seropositive.

The rearrangement links TRBV30 to TRBJ1-5, with a possible D match to TRBD1 (5 bases). Germline CDR1 is GTSNPN and CDR2 is SVGIG (reference sequence). The CDR3 spans 13 residues. V lost 1 base, J lost 3 bases, and 7 bases lay in between. CDR3 in amino acids: CAWSGGDNQPQHF. Written as DNA, the CDR3 is TGTGCCTGGAGTGGGGGGGACAATCAGCCCCAGCATTTT. The variable domain in full, with the rest retrieved from reference TRBV30 and TRBJ1-5, is SQTIHQWPATLVQPVGSPLSLECTVEGTSNPNLYWYRQAAGRGLQLLFYSVGIGQISSEVPQNLSASRPQDRQFILSSKKLLLSDSGFYLCAWSGGDNQPQHFGDGTRLSIL.

This clone appeared a single time. CDR3 DNA sequence: TGCGCCAGCACGGTTGGCGGGGGGGAAAACAATGAGCAGTTCTTC. Translation: CASTVGGGENNEQFF. The chain employs TRBV5-1 and TRBJ2-1, with TRBD2 identical over 9 bases. V gave up 6 bases and J gave up 5 bases; unmatched junction bases: 9. Germline V gives CDR1 SGHRS, CDR2 YFSETQ. The CDR3 sequence is 15 residues long.

The chain employs TRBV5-4 and TRBJ2-7, with a tentative D call TRBD2 (6 bases). Trimming shortened V by 3 bases and J by 3 bases, and 10 bases separated the two germline ends. The CDR3 contains 13 residues. Germline V lookup: CDR1 SGHNT, CDR2 YYREEE (reference sequence). CDR3 in amino acids: CASSSGLNYEQYF. CDR3 coding DNA: TGTGCCAGCAGCTCGGGACTTAACTACGAGCAGTACTTC.

The chain recombines TRBV7-2 with TRBJ1-2; D gene ambiguous. The CDR3 is 17 amino acids. The V gene's germline CDR1 is SGHTA and CDR2 FQGNSA. With 1 base removed from V and 1 base from J, the gap between germline ends came to 16 bases. In DNA form, the CDR3 reads TGTGCCAGCAGCTTAGGTGTAGGGCTTTCCTTTAACTATGGCTACACCTTC. Translating gives CASSLGVGLSFNYGYTF.

This chain joins TRBV6-5 and TRBJ2-7; 11 positions match TRBD1. Germline V CDR1 and CDR2: MNHEY, SVGAGI. The CDR3 sequence is 15 residues long. V lost 1 base, J lost 9 bases, and 8 bases stayed unmatched. In DNA form, the CDR3 reads TGTGCCAGCAGTTACTACGGGACAGGGGGACTCGGGCAGTACTTC. Translating it yields CASSYYGTGGLGQYF.

The chain combines TRBV4-1 with TRBJ1-5; D call uncertain. Trimming took 0 bases from V and 9 from J, leaving 9 bases between them. The CDR3 runs to 13 residues. Germline loops: CDR1 MGHRA, CDR2 YSYEKL. The CDR3 loop is CASSQDRARPQHF. In DNA form, the CDR3 reads TGCGCCAGCAGCCAAGATAGGGCCCGGCCCCAGCATTTT.